This T cell receptor (beta chain) was sequenced in a study of control samples from healthy donors and cancer patients. Profiling relied on immunoSEQ multiplex PCR, and the TCRdb table lists in-frame clones only, not all of them. The sample shows 2,900 or so clones, approximately 84% of them seen only once. Per germline, CDR1 SNHLY and CDR2 FYNNEI. J gave up 4 bases and V 6 bases, and 2 bases lay outside the gene matches. The CDR3 extends over 14 amino acids. Source material: formalin-fixed, paraffin-embedded tissue. The chain is built from TRBV2 and TRBJ2-2, with 10 bases aligning to TRBD2. The sequence came from a male donor with melanoma. The CDR3, as DNA: TGTGCCAGCAGACTAGCGGGGCGCACCGGGGAGCTGTTTTTT. Its protein product is CASRLAGRTGELFF.